Listed below are T cell receptor beta chains from one sample, sequenced in a study of blood T cell repertoires in COVID-19. Using immunoSEQ multiplex PCR, the repertoire was profiled, and TCRdb retains in-frame clones only, with some absent. Seen here are more than 300,000 clones, under 90% observed once, and the top ten hold roughly a tenth. Sequencing used PBMCs or T cells enriched from blood (not recorded which). Source of these receptors: a woman aged 18-35 years who had recovered from COVID-19. CDR3s include the opening cysteine and the closing phenylalanine or tryptophan. The D gene is left open where the match is weak.

v_call,j_call,cdr3_length,d_call,cdr3_aa,cdr3_nt
TRBV6-6,TRBJ1-6,16,NA,CASSYELTDHYSPLHF,TGTGCCAGCAGTTACGAGCTGACAGACCACTATTCACCCCTCCACTTT
TRBV10-2,TRBJ2-7,13,TRBD2,CASRDAAGAEQYF,TGCGCCAGCAGAGACGCAGCGGGAGCCGAGCAGTACTTC
TRBV19,TRBJ1-1,14,TRBD1,CASSIGDRGPEAFF,TGTGCCAGTAGTATAGGGGACAGGGGACCTGAAGCTTTCTTT
TRBV5-1,TRBJ2-5,18,NA,CASSSTASGGPMLETQYF,TGCGCCAGCAGCTCTACCGCCTCGGGGGGCCCTATGCTAGAGACCCAGTACTTC
TRBV19,TRBJ1-6,15,TRBD1,CASSFDRGDHSPLHF,TGTGCCAGTAGTTTCGACAGGGGCGACCATTCACCCCTCCACTTT
TRBV11-2,TRBJ1-2,14,NA,CASSLGPGNYGYTF,TGTGCCAGCAGCTTAGGGCCGGGGAACTATGGCTACACCTTC
TRBV19,TRBJ2-7,13,NA,CASSDGAGAEQYF,TGTGCCAGTAGCGACGGTGCAGGGGCCGAGCAGTACTTC
TRBV4-1,TRBJ2-7,14,TRBD2,CASSRLAGPYEQYF,TGCGCCAGCAGCCGGCTAGCGGGCCCCTACGAGCAGTACTTC
TRBV7-9,TRBJ2-7,13,NA,CASSSDSSYEQYF,TGTGCCAGCAGTTCGGACAGTTCCTACGAGCAGTACTTC
TRBV18,TRBJ1-1,14,NA,CASSPPRGHFEAFF,TGTGCCAGCTCACCACCCCGAGGACACTTTGAAGCTTTCTTT
TRBV30,TRBJ1-6,13,NA,CAWRPRGESPLHF,TGTGCCTGGAGGCCCCGGGGAGAGTCACCCCTCCACTTT
TRBV7-9,TRBJ2-1,12,NA,CASSLAAAEQFF,TGTGCCAGCAGCTTAGCGGCGGCAGAGCAGTTCTTC
TRBV2,TRBJ1-6,16,TRBD1,CASSDRQGSYNSPLHF,TGTGCCAGCAGCGATCGACAGGGCTCCTATAATTCACCCCTCCACTTT
TRBV20-1,TRBJ1-2,14,TRBD1,CSASLRGRPEGYTF,TGCAGTGCTAGTCTCAGGGGGCGCCCGGAGGGCTACACCTTC
TRBV19,TRBJ1-5,11,NA,CASKEFQPQHF,TGTGCCAGTAAGGAGTTTCAGCCCCAGCATTTT
TRBV13,TRBJ1-3,16,NA,CASSLGGRVSGNTIYF,TGTGCCAGCAGCTTAGGGGGGAGAGTCTCTGGAAACACCATATATTTT